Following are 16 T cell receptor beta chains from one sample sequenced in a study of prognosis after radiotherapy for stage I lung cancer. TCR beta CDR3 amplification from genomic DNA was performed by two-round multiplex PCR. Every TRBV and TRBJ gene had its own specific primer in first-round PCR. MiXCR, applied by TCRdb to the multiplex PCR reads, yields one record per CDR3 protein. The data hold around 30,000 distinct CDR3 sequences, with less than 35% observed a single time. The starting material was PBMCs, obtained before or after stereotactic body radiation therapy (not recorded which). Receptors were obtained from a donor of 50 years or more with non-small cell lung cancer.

The CDR3 coding sequence is TGTGCCAGCAGCCAAGATATGGGGGCCCAAGAGACCCAGTACTTC. Amino acids: CASSQDMGAQETQYF. The chain is built from TRBV6-1 and TRBJ2-5; TRBD1 might be the D (6 bases). The length of the CDR3 is 15 residues. Trimming removed 6 bases from V and 1 base from J, with 15 bases in between. The germline CDR1 and CDR2 sequences are MNHNS and SASEGT.

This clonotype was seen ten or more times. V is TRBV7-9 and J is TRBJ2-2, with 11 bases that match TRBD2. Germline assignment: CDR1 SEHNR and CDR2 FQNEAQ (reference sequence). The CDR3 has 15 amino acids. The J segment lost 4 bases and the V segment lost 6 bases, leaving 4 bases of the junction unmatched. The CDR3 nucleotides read TGTGCCAGCAGACCTAGCGGGAGGAGCACCGGGGAGCTGTTTTTT. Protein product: CASRPSGRSTGELFF.

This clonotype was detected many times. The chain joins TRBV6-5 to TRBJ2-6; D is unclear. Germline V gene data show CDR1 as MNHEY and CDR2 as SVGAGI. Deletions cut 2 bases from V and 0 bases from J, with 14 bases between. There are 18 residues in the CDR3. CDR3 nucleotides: TGTGCCAGCAGTTACGGGCCGGCCTCTTTCTCTGGGGCCAACGTCCTGACTTTC. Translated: CASSYGPASFSGANVLTF.

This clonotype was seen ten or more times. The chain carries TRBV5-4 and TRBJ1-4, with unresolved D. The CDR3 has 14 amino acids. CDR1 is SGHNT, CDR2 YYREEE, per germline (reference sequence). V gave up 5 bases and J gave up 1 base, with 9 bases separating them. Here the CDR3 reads CASSSDITNEKLFF. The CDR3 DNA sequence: TGTGCCAGCAGTTCCGACATAACTAATGAAAAACTGTTTTTT.

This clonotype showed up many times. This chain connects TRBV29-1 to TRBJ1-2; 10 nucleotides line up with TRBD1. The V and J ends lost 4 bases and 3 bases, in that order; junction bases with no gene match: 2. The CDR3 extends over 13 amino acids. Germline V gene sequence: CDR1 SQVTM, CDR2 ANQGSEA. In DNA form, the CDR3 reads TGCAGCGTTGGACAGGGGGCGGACTATGGCTACACCTTC. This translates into CSVGQGADYGYTF.

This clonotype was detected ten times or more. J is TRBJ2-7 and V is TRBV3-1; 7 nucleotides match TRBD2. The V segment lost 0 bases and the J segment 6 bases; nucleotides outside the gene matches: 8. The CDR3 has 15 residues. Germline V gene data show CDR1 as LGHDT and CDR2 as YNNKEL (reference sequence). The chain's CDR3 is CASSQEGGFVFEQYF. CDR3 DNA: TGTGCCAGCAGCCAAGAGGGGGGGTTTGTCTTCGAGCAGTACTTC.

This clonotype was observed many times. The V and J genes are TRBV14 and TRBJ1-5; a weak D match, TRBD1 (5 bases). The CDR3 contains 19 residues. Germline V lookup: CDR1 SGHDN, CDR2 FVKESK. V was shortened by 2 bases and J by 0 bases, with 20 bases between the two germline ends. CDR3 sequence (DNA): TGTGCCAGCAGCCAATTTAACAATCAGCAGGGATATAGCAATCAGCCCCAGCATTTT. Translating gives CASSQFNNQQGYSNQPQHF.

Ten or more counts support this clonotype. This CDR3 reads CATSDSTGSSDEQYF. The CDR3 DNA reads TGTGCCACCAGTGATTCCACAGGGTCGTCGGACGAGCAGTACTTC. The chain joins TRBV24-1 to TRBJ2-7; TRBD1 might be the D (6 bases). The CDR3 contains 15 residues. The germline CDR1 and CDR2 sequences are KGHDR and SFDVKD. V was pared by 2 bases and J by 5 bases, with 15 bases between.

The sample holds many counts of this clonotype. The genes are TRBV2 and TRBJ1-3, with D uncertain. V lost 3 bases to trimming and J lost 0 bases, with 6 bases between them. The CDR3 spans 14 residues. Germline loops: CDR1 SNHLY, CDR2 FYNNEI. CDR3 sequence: CASSDGHSGNTIYF. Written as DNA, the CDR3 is TGTGCCAGCAGTGATGGCCACTCTGGAAACACCATATATTTT.

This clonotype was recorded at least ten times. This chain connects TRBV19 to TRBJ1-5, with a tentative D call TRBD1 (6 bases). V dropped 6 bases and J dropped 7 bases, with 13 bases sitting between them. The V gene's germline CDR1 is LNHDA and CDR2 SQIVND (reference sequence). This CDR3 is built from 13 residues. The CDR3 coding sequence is TGTGCCAGTAGAGGGGGGGGCACGCAGCCCCAGCATTTT. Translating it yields CASRGGGTQPQHF.

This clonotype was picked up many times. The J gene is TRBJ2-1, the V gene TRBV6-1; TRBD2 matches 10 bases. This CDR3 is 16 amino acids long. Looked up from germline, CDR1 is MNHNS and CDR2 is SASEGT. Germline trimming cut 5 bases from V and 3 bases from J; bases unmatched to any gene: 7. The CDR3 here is CASSPVGLAVYNEQFF. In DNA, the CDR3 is TGTGCCAGCAGTCCAGTCGGACTAGCGGTCTACAATGAGCAGTTCTTC.

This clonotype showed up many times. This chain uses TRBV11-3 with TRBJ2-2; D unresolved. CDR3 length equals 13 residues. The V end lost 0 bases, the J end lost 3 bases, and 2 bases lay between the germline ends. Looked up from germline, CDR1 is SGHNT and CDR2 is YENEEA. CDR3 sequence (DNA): TGTGCCAGCAGCTTAGAGGACACCGGGGAGCTGTTTTTT. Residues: CASSLEDTGELFF.

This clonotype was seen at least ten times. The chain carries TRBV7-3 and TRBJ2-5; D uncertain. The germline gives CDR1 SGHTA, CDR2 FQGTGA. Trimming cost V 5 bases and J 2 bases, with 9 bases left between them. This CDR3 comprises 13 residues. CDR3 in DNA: TGTGCCAGCAGCCCAAGCTCGCAAGAGACCCAGTACTTC. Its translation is CASSPSSQETQYF.

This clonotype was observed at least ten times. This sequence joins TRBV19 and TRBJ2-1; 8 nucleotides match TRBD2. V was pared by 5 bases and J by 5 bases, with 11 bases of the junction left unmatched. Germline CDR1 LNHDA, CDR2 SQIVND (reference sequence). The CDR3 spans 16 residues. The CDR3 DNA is TGTGCCAGTAGTGATAGGGGACTAGGGGGAAACAATGAGCAGTTCTTC. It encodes CASSDRGLGGNNEQFF.

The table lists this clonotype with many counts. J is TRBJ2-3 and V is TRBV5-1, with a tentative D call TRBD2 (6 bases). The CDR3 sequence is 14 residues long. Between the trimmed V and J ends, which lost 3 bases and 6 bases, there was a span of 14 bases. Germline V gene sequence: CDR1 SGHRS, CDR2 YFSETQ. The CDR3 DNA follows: TGCGCCAGCAGCTCCGGGGGTAGGCTCGATACGCAGTATTTT. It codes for CASSSGGRLDTQYF.

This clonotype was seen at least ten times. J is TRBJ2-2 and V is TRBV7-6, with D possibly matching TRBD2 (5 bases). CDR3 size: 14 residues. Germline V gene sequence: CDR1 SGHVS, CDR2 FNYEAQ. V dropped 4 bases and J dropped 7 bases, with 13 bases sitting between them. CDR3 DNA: TGTGCCAGCAGCTCAACTAGAAAACTCGGGGAGCTGTTTTTT. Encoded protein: CASSSTRKLGELFF.